The sequence of this T cell receptor (beta chain) was determined in a study of CD8+ T cells in alopecia areata. Across the study: Once tofacitinib had been taken for 6 to 18 months, 6 months off drug followed. Points from the study as a whole: Lesional scalp exceeded normal scalp in clonality, especially in alopecia totalis/universalis.

Extracted from the samples, RNA was reverse transcribed into cDNA to serve as the sequencing template. Some clones are missing from TCRdb's copy, which holds only in-frame ones; the method was immunoSEQ multiplex PCR. The data contain under 130,000 clones, more than 75% of them singletons. Noted treatment: oral pan-JAK inhibitor, 5-10 mg twice daily. Using a FACSAria, the CD4+ and CD8+ T cells were sorted from the PBMCs. Germline CDR1 reads GTSNPN; CDR2 reads SVGIG (reference sequence). With 4 bases clipped from V and 2 bases from J, the junction kept 7 bases outside the gene matches. The CDR3 loop spans 17 amino acids. Note on this clone: Its matching antigen is unknown.

Sequencing was performed on CD8+ T cells sorted from blood, taken between weeks 30 and 35, from a patient treated with tofacitinib. This clonotype was sampled from a human donor with alopecia areata. V usage is TRBV30 and J usage is TRBJ2-2; 13 bases are a match to TRBD2. This CDR3 reads CAWISTSGGPNTGELFF. The CDR3 nucleotides are TGTGCCTGGATCTCGACTAGCGGGGGGCCTAACACCGGGGAGCTGTTTTTT.